These T cell receptor beta chains were read from a single sample in a study of T-cell memory formation after mild COVID-19. TCRdb passed the 5' RACE reads through MiXCR, listing each CDR3 protein once. The sample contains roughly 180,000 distinct CDR3 sequences, under 14% of which appear only once. Sequencing used PBMCs or a T cell subset sorted from them (not recorded which). The receptors stem from a man aged 18 to 29 who had mild COVID-19 (a few samples of this study predate the infection). Cell type and time point are not known. CDR3s include the opening cysteine and the closing phenylalanine or tryptophan. Each record gives: D gene, J gene, V gene, clone size, CDR3 protein, CDR3 DNA. D genes are given only for firm matches. Size is omitted from some rows. Given values are once, few, many or a class for expanded clones.

d_gene: .
j_gene: TRBJ1-4
v_gene: TRBV6-2/TRBV6-3
abundance: few
CDR3aa: CASSDRRYEKLFF
CDR3nt: TGTGCCAGCAGCGACAGGAGGTATGAAAAACTGTTTTTT

d_gene: .
j_gene: TRBJ1-1
v_gene: TRBV25-1
abundance: .
CDR3aa: CASSESPGRTEAFF
CDR3nt: TGTGCCAGCAGTGAATCGCCAGGGAGGACTGAAGCTTTCTTT

d_gene: .
j_gene: TRBJ2-1
v_gene: TRBV29-1
abundance: .
CDR3aa: CSVESGYNEQFF
CDR3nt: TGCAGCGTTGAGTCCGGGTACAATGAGCAGTTCTTC

d_gene: .
j_gene: TRBJ1-2
v_gene: TRBV19
abundance: few
CDR3aa: CASSIIGGDSLYGYTF
CDR3nt: TGTGCCAGTAGTATTATTGGAGGAGACAGCCTATATGGCTACACCTTC

d_gene: TRBD2
j_gene: TRBJ2-3
v_gene: TRBV7-6
abundance: many
CDR3aa: CASSSRGGHGDTQYF
CDR3nt: TGTGCCAGCAGTTCCCGGGGGGGGCACGGAGATACGCAGTATTTT

d_gene: .
j_gene: TRBJ2-2
v_gene: TRBV10-3
abundance: many
CDR3aa: CAISESNTGELFF
CDR3nt: TGTGCCATCAGTGAGTCGAACACCGGGGAGCTGTTTTTT

d_gene: TRBD2
j_gene: TRBJ2-3
v_gene: TRBV2
abundance: .
CDR3aa: CASKRLAGNTDTQYF
CDR3nt: TGTGCCAGCAAACGACTAGCGGGGAACACAGATACGCAGTATTTT

d_gene: .
j_gene: TRBJ1-1
v_gene: TRBV7-2
abundance: .
CDR3aa: CASSLGGVKVEAFF
CDR3nt: TGTGCCAGCAGCTTAGGGGGGGTAAAGGTTGAAGCTTTCTTT

d_gene: TRBD1
j_gene: TRBJ2-3
v_gene: TRBV6-1
abundance: .
CDR3aa: CASSELLGGQGTGTQYF
CDR3nt: TGTGCCAGCAGTGAACTCTTAGGGGGACAGGGGACAGGTACGCAGTATTTT

d_gene: .
j_gene: TRBJ1-5
v_gene: TRBV5-5
abundance: .
CDR3aa: CASSLVGSAQPQHF
CDR3nt: TGTGCCAGCAGCTTGGTCGGGTCGGCTCAGCCCCAGCATTTT

d_gene: .
j_gene: TRBJ1-1
v_gene: TRBV6-6
abundance: few
CDR3aa: CASSYAVAGTEAFF
CDR3nt: TGTGCCAGCAGTTACGCGGTAGCGGGCACTGAAGCTTTCTTT

d_gene: TRBD2
j_gene: TRBJ2-2
v_gene: TRBV5-1
abundance: few
CDR3aa: CASSLELAGAQYTGELFF
CDR3nt: TGCGCCAGCAGCTTGGAACTAGCGGGGGCCCAATACACCGGGGAGCTGTTTTTT

d_gene: TRBD2
j_gene: TRBJ2-1
v_gene: TRBV3-1
abundance: .
CDR3aa: CASSQGASGGANEQFF
CDR3nt: TGTGCCAGCAGCCAAGGGGCTAGCGGGGGGGCCAATGAGCAGTTCTTC

d_gene: .
j_gene: TRBJ1-5
v_gene: TRBV2
abundance: .
CDR3aa: CASSALTGHQPQHF
CDR3nt: TGTGCCAGCAGTGCGTTAACAGGTCATCAGCCCCAGCATTTT

d_gene: TRBD2
j_gene: TRBJ2-7
v_gene: TRBV7-2
abundance: .
CDR3aa: CASSLERGAIYEQYF
CDR3nt: TGTGCCAGCAGCTTAGAGCGGGGGGCGATCTACGAGCAGTACTTC

d_gene: .
j_gene: TRBJ1-1
v_gene: TRBV4-1
abundance: few
CDR3aa: CASSQDRGNTEAFF
CDR3nt: TGCGCCAGCAGCCAAGATCGGGGGAACACTGAAGCTTTCTTT

d_gene: TRBD2
j_gene: TRBJ2-3
v_gene: TRBV4-1
abundance: few
CDR3aa: CASSQDPGGAWDTQYF
CDR3nt: TGCGCCAGCAGCCAAGACCCCGGGGGGGCGTGGGATACGCAGTATTTT

d_gene: .
j_gene: TRBJ1-5
v_gene: TRBV20-1
abundance: many
CDR3aa: CSARDLSLGGQSNQPQHF
CDR3nt: TGCAGTGCTAGAGATTTGTCCCTCGGGGGGCAGAGCAATCAGCCCCAGCATTTT

d_gene: .
j_gene: TRBJ1-1
v_gene: TRBV4-2
abundance: .
CDR3aa: CASSQDSGTDSYFF
CDR3nt: TGTGCCAGCAGCCAAGATTCCGGGACGGACTCTTACTTCTTT

d_gene: TRBD2
j_gene: TRBJ2-4
v_gene: TRBV4-3
abundance: .
CDR3aa: CASSQETGAGGRNIQYF
CDR3nt: TGCGCCAGCAGCCAAGAAACGGGAGCGGGGGGGAGAAACATTCAGTACTTC

d_gene: TRBD2
j_gene: TRBJ2-3
v_gene: TRBV7-3
abundance: .
CDR3aa: CASSLGVAGTTDTQYF
CDR3nt: TGTGCCAGCAGCCTCGGGGTAGCGGGGACCACAGATACGCAGTATTTT

d_gene: .
j_gene: TRBJ2-7
v_gene: TRBV30
abundance: few
CDR3aa: CAWSRGFEQYF
CDR3nt: TGTGCCTGGAGCCGGGGTTTCGAGCAGTACTTC

d_gene: .
j_gene: TRBJ2-1
v_gene: TRBV12-3/TRBV12-4
abundance: few
CDR3aa: CASSLRANNEQFF
CDR3nt: TGTGCCAGCAGTTTAAGGGCTAACAATGAGCAGTTCTTC

d_gene: .
j_gene: TRBJ2-4
v_gene: TRBV11-1
abundance: .
CDR3aa: CASSSPGTRNIQYF
CDR3nt: TGTGCCAGCAGCTCACCCGGGACCAGGAACATTCAGTACTTC

d_gene: .
j_gene: TRBJ1-2
v_gene: TRBV18
abundance: few
CDR3aa: CASSTQGSYGYTF
CDR3nt: TGTGCCAGCTCCACCCAGGGCAGCTATGGCTACACCTTC

d_gene: .
j_gene: TRBJ2-7
v_gene: TRBV5-1
abundance: few
CDR3aa: CASSRLWTGGVGEQYF
CDR3nt: TGCGCCAGCAGCCGTCTATGGACAGGAGGGGTCGGCGAGCAGTACTTC

d_gene: TRBD1
j_gene: TRBJ1-5
v_gene: TRBV6-2/TRBV6-3
abundance: .
CDR3aa: CASRPGTGMGNQPQHF
CDR3nt: TGTGCCAGCAGACCAGGGACAGGAATGGGCAATCAGCCCCAGCATTTT

d_gene: .
j_gene: TRBJ2-5
v_gene: TRBV27
abundance: many
CDR3aa: CASSPTIGVLRYF
CDR3nt: TGTGCCAGCAGCCCGACGATAGGGGTCCTTCGTTATTTC

d_gene: TRBD1
j_gene: TRBJ1-1
v_gene: TRBV20-1
abundance: .
CDR3aa: CSAPGQQNTEAFF
CDR3nt: TGCAGTGCCCCGGGACAGCAGAACACTGAAGCTTTCTTT

d_gene: .
j_gene: TRBJ2-7
v_gene: TRBV7-9
abundance: many
CDR3aa: CASSLSGQLVYEQYF
CDR3nt: TGTGCCAGCAGCTTAAGTGGGCAACTAGTCTACGAGCAGTACTTC

d_gene: TRBD2
j_gene: TRBJ2-2
v_gene: TRBV7-2
abundance: few
CDR3aa: CASSLVPGGNTGELFF
CDR3nt: TGTGCCAGCAGCTTAGTGCCGGGGGGGAACACCGGGGAGCTGTTTTTT

d_gene: TRBD1
j_gene: TRBJ2-7
v_gene: TRBV6-6
abundance: .
CDR3aa: CASSPHRGDRSYEQYF
CDR3nt: TGTGCCAGCAGTCCCCACAGGGGAGACCGCTCCTACGAGCAGTACTTC

d_gene: TRBD1
j_gene: TRBJ1-2
v_gene: TRBV18
abundance: .
CDR3aa: CASSPLSGTGRGGYTF
CDR3nt: TGTGCCAGCTCACCACTCTCCGGGACAGGGAGAGGGGGCTACACCTTC

d_gene: .
j_gene: TRBJ2-3
v_gene: TRBV7-9
abundance: .
CDR3aa: CASSADTQYF
CDR3nt: TGTGCCAGTAGCGCAGATACGCAGTATTTT

d_gene: .
j_gene: TRBJ1-5
v_gene: TRBV7-2
abundance: .
CDR3aa: CASSFSNNQPQHF
CDR3nt: TGTGCCAGCAGCTTTTCCAACAATCAGCCCCAGCATTTT

d_gene: .
j_gene: TRBJ2-5
v_gene: TRBV7-9
abundance: few
CDR3aa: CASSFNNQETQYF
CDR3nt: TGTGCCAGCAGCTTTAACAACCAAGAGACCCAGTACTTC

d_gene: TRBD1
j_gene: TRBJ2-2
v_gene: TRBV7-2
abundance: few
CDR3aa: CASSFGGQGFTGELFF
CDR3nt: TGTGCCAGCAGCTTTGGGGGACAGGGATTCACCGGGGAGCTGTTTTTT

d_gene: .
j_gene: TRBJ1-3
v_gene: TRBV30
abundance: .
CDR3aa: CAWSLGSSGNTIYF
CDR3nt: TGTGCCTGGAGCCTAGGATCCTCTGGAAACACCATATATTTT

d_gene: .
j_gene: TRBJ2-5
v_gene: TRBV20-1
abundance: .
CDR3aa: CSARTSAQETQYF
CDR3nt: TGCAGTGCTAGAACGTCGGCTCAAGAGACCCAGTACTTC

d_gene: .
j_gene: TRBJ2-3
v_gene: TRBV2
abundance: few
CDR3aa: CASSEGADTQYF
CDR3nt: TGTGCCAGCAGTGAGGGTGCAGATACGCAGTATTTT

d_gene: .
j_gene: TRBJ2-6
v_gene: TRBV5-6
abundance: few
CDR3aa: CASSLAARAGANVLTF
CDR3nt: TGTGCCAGCAGCTTGGCCGCCAGGGCTGGGGCCAACGTCCTGACTTTC

d_gene: .
j_gene: TRBJ1-1
v_gene: TRBV5-5
abundance: few
CDR3aa: CASSSRTGELNTEAFF
CDR3nt: TGTGCCAGCAGCTCTCGGACGGGAGAACTGAACACTGAAGCTTTCTTT

d_gene: .
j_gene: TRBJ2-1
v_gene: TRBV2
abundance: few
CDR3aa: CASVTGGRYNEQFF
CDR3nt: TGTGCCAGCGTTACTGGGGGCCGGTATAATGAGCAGTTCTTC

d_gene: .
j_gene: TRBJ2-5
v_gene: TRBV10-3
abundance: .
CDR3aa: CAISEDKSSQTQYF
CDR3nt: TGTGCCATCAGTGAGGACAAATCCTCACAGACCCAGTACTTC

d_gene: TRBD2
j_gene: TRBJ2-1
v_gene: TRBV6-6
abundance: .
CDR3aa: CASSGLAGGQVNEQFF
CDR3nt: TGTGCCAGCAGCGGACTAGCGGGGGGCCAGGTAAATGAGCAGTTCTTC

d_gene: .
j_gene: TRBJ1-1
v_gene: TRBV28
abundance: .
CDR3aa: CASTPGGRPLEAFF
CDR3nt: TGTGCCAGCACTCCTGGGGGGCGACCCCTTGAAGCTTTCTTT

d_gene: .
j_gene: TRBJ2-2
v_gene: TRBV7-6
abundance: .
CDR3aa: CASSFAGGLNTGELFF
CDR3nt: TGTGCCAGCAGCTTTGCAGGGGGACTCAACACCGGGGAGCTGTTTTTT

d_gene: TRBD1
j_gene: TRBJ2-4
v_gene: TRBV29-1
abundance: many
CDR3aa: CSVRPGTGGDAKNIQYF
CDR3nt: TGCAGCGTCCGTCCCGGGACAGGGGGCGACGCCAAAAACATTCAGTACTTC

d_gene: .
j_gene: TRBJ1-1
v_gene: TRBV20-1
abundance: .
CDR3aa: CSADSPGAAEAFF
CDR3nt: TGCAGTGCGGACTCCCCCGGGGCCGCTGAAGCTTTCTTT

d_gene: TRBD1
j_gene: TRBJ1-2
v_gene: TRBV15
abundance: few
CDR3aa: CATSRDKGQVIYGYTF
CDR3nt: TGTGCCACCAGCAGAGACAAGGGACAGGTTATCTATGGCTACACCTTC

d_gene: .
j_gene: TRBJ2-3
v_gene: TRBV7-2
abundance: many
CDR3aa: CASSLMAGGTDTQYF
CDR3nt: TGTGCCAGCAGCTTAATGGCTGGAGGCACAGATACGCAGTATTTT

d_gene: TRBD2
j_gene: TRBJ2-3
v_gene: TRBV4-3
abundance: .
CDR3aa: CASSQGSGDTDTQYF
CDR3nt: TGCGCCAGCAGCCAAGGTAGCGGGGACACAGATACGCAGTATTTT